These 29 T cell receptor beta chains originate from one sample sequenced in a study of early T cells in non-severe SARS-CoV-2 infection (dated by TCRdb to 2020 to 2023). The library was prepared using 5' RACE. Sequenced on a NextSeq 500. Using fastp at Q25 and MiXCR, TCRdb reprocessed the public reads and kept productive beta chains. Every CDR3 protein is listed once, alongside the most common genes and DNA of its rows. The sample includes around 57,000 distinct CDR3 sequences, with approximately 10% observed a single time. The leading ten clones occupy about 10% of the sample. Sample: whole blood. These receptors were obtained from an adult who was a healthcare worker with PCR-confirmed SARS-CoV-2 infection or an uninfected control (not recorded which).

This clonotype was observed a handful of times. The gene calls are TRBV11-2 and TRBJ2-3; 15 nucleotides match TRBD2. Per the germline V gene, CDR1 is SGHAT and CDR2 is FQNNGV. Germline trimming cut 5 bases from V and 1 base from J; bases unmatched to any gene: 7. The CDR3 contains 18 residues. The CDR3 sequence: CASSPGLAGGPGTDTQYF. The CDR3 DNA reads TGTGCCAGCAGCCCGGGACTAGCGGGGGGCCCAGGCACAGATACGCAGTATTTT.

This clonotype was seen ten or more times. The CDR3 DNA is TGCGCCAGCAGCTTGCGGGGGGATATCAAAAACATTCAGTACTTC. This translates into CASSLRGDIKNIQYF. V gene TRBV5-1 combines with J gene TRBJ2-4; 7 nucleotides line up with TRBD2. Germline-derived CDR1 and CDR2 are SGHRS and YFSETQ. With V trimmed by 1 base and J by 3 bases, 4 bases remained unmatched. CDR3 length: 15 residues.

This clonotype was counted at least ten times. The genes are TRBV14 and TRBJ1-1; unclear D gene. CDR1 SGHDN and CDR2 FVKESK come from the germline V gene. V was cut by 5 bases and J by 6 bases, with 13 bases left in between. This CDR3 contains 13 residues. This chain's CDR3 is CASSLKFGAEAFF. DNA for the CDR3: TGTGCCAGCAGCTTAAAGTTTGGAGCTGAAGCTTTCTTT.

J is TRBJ2-3 and V is TRBV6-5, with 7 bases that match TRBD2. The germline gives CDR1 MNHEY, CDR2 SVGAGI. The CDR3 is 14 residues long. Trimming took 6 bases from V and 2 from J; bases not matched to a gene: 5. CDR3 DNA sequence: TGTGCCAGCAGCCAAGGACTAGACACAGATACGCAGTATTTT. Amino acids: CASSQGLDTDTQYF.

This clonotype was counted ten times or more. The chain employs TRBV5-5 and TRBJ2-6; unclear D gene. The CDR3 loop spans 17 amino acids. Deletions cut 1 base from V and 0 bases from J, with 11 bases between. CDR1 is SGHKS, CDR2 YYEKEE, per germline (reference sequence). CDR3 protein: CASSLTVPLSGANVLTF. In DNA form, the CDR3 reads TGTGCCAGCAGCTTGACAGTTCCCCTCTCTGGGGCCAACGTCCTGACTTTC.

The chain employs TRBV29-1 and TRBJ2-3; maybe TRBD1 (6 bases). The CDR3 has 12 amino acids. The V end was cut by 7 bases, the J end by 2 bases, with 10 bases between. Looked up from germline, CDR1 is SQVTM and CDR2 is ANQGSEA. CDR3 residues: CSGYRDTDTQYF. The DNA of the CDR3 is TGCAGCGGCTACAGGGACACAGATACGCAGTATTTT.

This clonotype was observed a few times. The chain recombines TRBV6-1 with TRBJ2-2, with TRBD1 matching 7 bases. CDR1 and CDR2 from the germline V gene are MNHNS and SASEGT. The CDR3 has 19 amino acids. Trimming cost V 4 bases and J 1 base; bases outside gene matches: 15. The CDR3: CASSARQGWVVRNTGELFF. The CDR3 nucleotides read TGTGCCAGCAGTGCCCGACAGGGTTGGGTTGTTCGGAACACCGGGGAGCTGTTTTTT.

This sequence joins TRBV20-1 and TRBJ2-7; unclear D gene. Germline V gives CDR1 DFQATT, CDR2 SNEGSKA (reference sequence). The V and J ends lost 0 bases and 2 bases respectively, with 8 bases between them. The CDR3 is 13 amino acids. CDR3 bases: TGCAGTGCTAGAGATCTCTCCGCCTACGAGCAGTACTTC. The encoded protein is CSARDLSAYEQYF.

A few counts support this clonotype. The chain couples TRBV6-6 to TRBJ1-2; the match to TRBD1 covers 8 bases. With 6 bases clipped from V and 4 bases from J, the junction kept 10 bases outside the gene matches. CDR3 length: 15 residues. Germline-derived CDR1 and CDR2 are MNHNY and SVGAGI (reference sequence). CDR3 DNA sequence: TGTGCCAGCAGCTCGACGACAGGGGAGGGCTATGGCTACACCTTC. Translated: CASSSTTGEGYGYTF.

This clonotype showed up just a few times. The chain combines TRBV6-6 with TRBJ2-3; 8 bases match TRBD2. The V segment lost 7 bases and the J segment 5 bases; nucleotides outside the gene matches: 8. The CDR3 totals 14 residues. Germline V gene data show CDR1 as MNHNY and CDR2 as SVGAGI (reference sequence). The CDR3 DNA follows: TGTGCCAGCAACAAGCGGGAGTCGAAAGATACGCAGTATTTT. This codes for CASNKRESKDTQYF.

This clonotype was observed a few times. The chain has TRBV7-9 and TRBJ1-1; 8 bases are a match to TRBD1. The CDR3 is made up of 15 amino acids. CDR1 is SEHNR, CDR2 FQNEAQ, per germline (reference sequence). Losses at the gene ends were 1 base for V and 4 bases for J; bases not matched to a gene: 5. In DNA form, the CDR3 reads TGTGCCAGCAGCTTAGAGGGGGACAGGACCACTGAAGCTTTCTTT. Its translation: CASSLEGDRTTEAFF.

In its sample, this clonotype was seen a few times. The V and J genes are TRBV5-1 and TRBJ2-1; 9 nucleotides align to TRBD2. Looked up from germline, CDR1 is SGHRS and CDR2 is YFSETQ. Germline trimming cut 9 bases from V and 9 bases from J; bases unmatched to any gene: 13. CDR3 size: 14 residues. CDR3 in DNA: TGCGCCACCTCCGGGACTAGCACACTCGGTGAGCAGTTCTTC. It is translated as CATSGTSTLGEQFF.

The chain joins TRBV12-3 or TRBV12-4 to TRBJ2-3; 14 nucleotides agree with TRBD2. The CDR3 extends over 18 amino acids. J lost 4 bases, V lost 2 bases, and 8 bases had no gene match. This chain's CDR3 is CASSLQSMGLAGADTQYF. The CDR3 coding sequence is TGTGCCAGCAGTTTACAGTCGATGGGACTAGCGGGGGCAGATACGCAGTATTTT.

This clonotype has only a few counts. The chain has TRBV5-4 and TRBJ2-3; tentative D call: TRBD2 (6 bases). Germline loops: CDR1 SGHNT, CDR2 YYREEE (reference sequence). The V end lost 9 bases, the J end lost 0 bases, and 20 bases lay between the germline ends. There are 16 residues in the CDR3. The CDR3 DNA follows: TGTGCCATCACCAAAGTGGGGGGAACCAGCACAGATACGCAGTATTTT. It yields the protein CAITKVGGTSTDTQYF. The variable domain in full, with the rest retrieved from reference TRBV5-4 and TRBJ2-3, is ETGVTQSPTHLIKTRGQQVTLRCSSQSGHNTVSWYQQALGQGPQFIFQYYREEENGRGNFPPRFSGLQFPNYSSELNVNALELDDSALYLCAITKVGGTSTDTQYFGPGTRLTVL.

This clonotype was picked up many times. This chain connects TRBV2 to TRBJ1-5, with 10 bases lining up with TRBD1. CDR3 length: 15 residues. Germline lookup yields CDR1 SNHLY and CDR2 FYNNEI. The ends lost 3 bases at V and 4 bases at J; junction bases unmatched: 3. CDR3: CASSDRTGGNQPQHF. CDR3 DNA: TGTGCCAGCAGTGATAGGACAGGGGGGAATCAGCCCCAGCATTTT.

This clonotype has a count of ten or more. The chain couples TRBV2 to TRBJ1-2; D uncertain. V was trimmed by 3 bases and J by 3 bases, leaving 8 bases between them. Germline-derived CDR1 and CDR2 are SNHLY and FYNNEI. The CDR3 length is 13 residues. The CDR3 sequence is CASSEGGDYGYTF. CDR3 coding DNA: TGTGCCAGCAGTGAGGGCGGAGACTATGGCTACACCTTC.

The table lists this clonotype with many counts. A much larger clone is a single base away; this may be a read error. The genes are TRBV7-3 and TRBJ1-3; the D is unclear. The germline V gene encodes CDR1 SGHTA and CDR2 FQGTGA. The CDR3 covers 15 residues. The CDR3 nucleotides are TGTGCCAGCAGCTTACTACGAAGCTCTGAAAACACCATATATTTT. Translation: CASSLLRSSENTIYF.

This clonotype was seen more than once but under ten times. CDR3 in amino acids: CASGGIRDKIYNEQFF. For the CDR3, the DNA is TGTGCCAGCGGGGGTATTCGGGACAAAATATACAATGAGCAGTTCTTC. The genes are TRBV6-1 and TRBJ2-1; TRBD1 is a possible D gene (6 bases). Looked up from germline, CDR1 is MNHNS and CDR2 is SASEGT. This CDR3 region has 16 residues. V dropped 8 bases and J dropped 4 bases, with 21 bases sitting between them.

The chain has TRBV20-1 and TRBJ1-1; D ambiguous. The CDR3 totals 12 residues. The ends were cut back, 3 bases at V and 0 bases at J, with 5 bases in the middle. Germline CDR1 and CDR2: DFQATT and SNEGSKA (reference sequence). Written as DNA, the CDR3 is TGCAGTGCTAGCCGGATGAACACTGAAGCTTTCTTT. Residues: CSASRMNTEAFF.

This clonotype came up many times. This rearrangement joins TRBV29-1 to TRBJ1-6, with 8 bases that match TRBD1. There are 13 residues in the CDR3. V lost 4 bases and J lost 9; bases outside the gene matches: 5. Germline CDR1 reads SQVTM; CDR2 reads ANQGSEA. The CDR3 DNA sequence: TGCAGCGTTGGTCAGGGGGCTGGTTCACCCCTCCACTTT. Translating it yields CSVGQGAGSPLHF.

The chain links TRBV27 to TRBJ1-2; D gene unclear. V was shortened by 2 bases and J by 4 bases, with 11 bases between the two germline ends. The CDR3 runs 14 residues. Looked up from germline, CDR1 is MNHEY and CDR2 is SMNVEV (reference sequence). The CDR3 here is CASSLGLGSYGYTF. CDR3 bases: TGTGCCAGCAGTTTAGGGCTCGGCAGCTATGGCTACACCTTC.

This clonotype was observed many times. This chain links TRBV5-6 with TRBJ1-4; D is unclear. Germline values: CDR1 SGHDT, CDR2 YYEEEE. The V end lost 4 bases, the J end lost 4 bases, and 14 bases lay between the germline ends. The CDR3 spans 15 residues. The CDR3 DNA follows: TGTGCCAGCAGCCACGGTTCCGATTATAATGAAAAACTGTTTTTT. It codes for CASSHGSDYNEKLFF.

This clonotype was seen more than once but under ten times. The gene calls are TRBV28 and TRBJ2-1; 7 bases map to TRBD1. With V trimmed by 5 bases and J by 2 bases, 9 bases remained unmatched. The CDR3 has 16 residues. Germline V CDR1 and CDR2: MDHEN, SYDVKM. CDR3 nucleotide sequence: TGTGCCAGCAGTCAGGGTAGAAGGGGGCCCTACAATGAGCAGTTCTTC. Translating it yields CASSQGRRGPYNEQFF.

This clonotype was recorded at least ten times. The chain has TRBV24-1 and TRBJ1-1, with TRBD1 identical over 7 bases. This CDR3 is 12 amino acids long. J was trimmed by 4 bases and V by 9 bases; bases with no gene match: 4. Germline loops: CDR1 KGHDR, CDR2 SFDVKD. This CDR3 reads CATEAGGTEAFF. For the CDR3, the DNA is TGTGCCACCGAGGCAGGGGGCACTGAAGCTTTCTTT.

This clonotype was picked up a small number of times. The gene calls are TRBV6-1 and TRBJ1-1, with D perhaps matching TRBD1 (5 bases). The V gene lost 3 bases and the J gene lost 0 bases, with 17 bases spanning the gap. Germline loops: CDR1 MNHNS, CDR2 SASEGT. The CDR3 is 17 residues long. CDR3 in DNA: TGTGCCAGCAGTGAGAGGACATCGGACCCCATGAACACTGAAGCTTTCTTT. Translated: CASSERTSDPMNTEAFF.

There are many counts of this clonotype. CDR3 sequence: CASSLAEGNGYGYTF. CDR3 coding DNA: TGTGCCAGCAGCTTAGCGGAAGGAAATGGCTATGGCTACACCTTC. V is TRBV7-8 and J is TRBJ1-2; D gene uncertain. This CDR3 comprises 15 residues. Per germline, CDR1 SGHVS and CDR2 FQNEAQ. The V gene lost 0 bases and the J gene lost 4 bases, with 12 bases spanning the gap.

This clonotype was detected only a few times. This chain links TRBV20-1 with TRBJ1-2; D gene unclear. Trimming pared 0 bases from V and 4 bases from J, leaving 12 bases between. The CDR3 is 14 residues long. Per germline, CDR1 DFQATT and CDR2 SNEGSKA (reference sequence). The CDR3 sequence: CSARDQRRIYGYTF. In nucleotides, the CDR3 is TGCAGTGCTAGAGATCAGCGCAGGATCTATGGCTACACCTTC.

This clonotype was picked up a small number of times. This chain connects TRBV6-6 to TRBJ1-3; tentatively, D is TRBD1 (6 bases). Trimming removed 11 bases at V and 4 bases at J, with 18 bases between. The CDR3 sequence is 14 residues long. CDR1 and CDR2 from the germline V gene are MNHNY and SVGAGI (reference sequence). As DNA, the CDR3 is TGTGCCTGCCAAGTGGGGGCTGCGGGAAACACCATATATTTT. This sequence encodes CACQVGAAGNTIYF.

There are a few counts of this clonotype. The chain recombines TRBV7-7 with TRBJ2-7; 8 bases are shared with TRBD1. V gave up 5 bases and J gave up 0 bases; unmatched junction bases: 6. Germline loops: CDR1 SSHAT, CDR2 FNYEAQ (reference sequence). The CDR3 runs 15 residues. This chain's CDR3 is CASSPATGDSYEQYF. The CDR3 DNA reads TGTGCCAGCAGCCCGGCGACAGGGGACTCCTACGAGCAGTACTTC.